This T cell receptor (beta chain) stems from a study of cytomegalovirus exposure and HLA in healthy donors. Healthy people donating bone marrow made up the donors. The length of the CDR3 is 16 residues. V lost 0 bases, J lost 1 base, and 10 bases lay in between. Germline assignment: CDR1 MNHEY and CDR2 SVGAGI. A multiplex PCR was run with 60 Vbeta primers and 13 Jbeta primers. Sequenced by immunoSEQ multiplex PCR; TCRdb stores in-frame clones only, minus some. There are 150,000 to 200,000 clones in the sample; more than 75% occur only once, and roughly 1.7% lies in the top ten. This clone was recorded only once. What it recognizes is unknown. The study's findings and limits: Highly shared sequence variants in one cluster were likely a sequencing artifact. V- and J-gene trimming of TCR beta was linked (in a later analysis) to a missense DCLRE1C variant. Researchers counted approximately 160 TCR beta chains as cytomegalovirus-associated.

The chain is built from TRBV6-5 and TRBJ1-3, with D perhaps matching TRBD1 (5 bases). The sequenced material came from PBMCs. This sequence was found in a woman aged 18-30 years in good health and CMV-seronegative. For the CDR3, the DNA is TGTGCCAGCAGTTACTCGGCAGGGCGATCTGGAAACACCATATATTTT. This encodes CASSYSAGRSGNTIYF.